This TCR beta chain was captured in a study of T cell responses to AZD1222 COVID-19 vaccine. Study as a whole: Investigators merged groups given second doses at roughly 4 or roughly 12 weeks.

Produced via immunoSEQ multiplex PCR; TCRdb's table is partial and in-frame only. Found here are 99,000 or so clones, 70% to 90% of them singletons; the top ten hold approximately 3%. The V and J ends lost 6 bases and 5 bases, in that order; junction bases with no gene match: 5. The CDR3 covers 13 residues. Germline CDR1 reads SGHAT; CDR2 reads FQNNGV. Comment on this clone: Its matching antigen is unknown.

Study findings and constraints: The study found vaccine-associated CD4 TCRs spanning spike, dominant at 160-218 and 743-854. Increased Spike-specific TCR breadth and depth were observed after two AZD1222 doses.

The sample consisted of peripheral blood, taken on day 0 of AZD1222 vaccination. This receptor was identified in an adult in good health. J is TRBJ2-7 and V is TRBV11-2; TRBD2 matches at 9 bases. The CDR3 DNA sequence: TGTGCCAGCAGGGCCTCTAGCGGGAACGAGCAGTACGTC. Residues: CASRASSGNEQYV.